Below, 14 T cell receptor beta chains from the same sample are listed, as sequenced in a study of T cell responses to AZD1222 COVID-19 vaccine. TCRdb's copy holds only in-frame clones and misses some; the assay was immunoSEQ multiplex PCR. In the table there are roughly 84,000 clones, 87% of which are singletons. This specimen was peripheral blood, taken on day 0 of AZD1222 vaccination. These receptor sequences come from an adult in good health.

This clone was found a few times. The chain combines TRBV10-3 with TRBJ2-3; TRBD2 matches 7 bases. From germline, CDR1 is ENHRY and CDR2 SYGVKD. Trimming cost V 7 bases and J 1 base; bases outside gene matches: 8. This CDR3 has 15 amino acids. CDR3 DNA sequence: TGTGCCATCATGAATGGGAGGGTCGGCACAGATACGCAGTATTTT. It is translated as CAIMNGRVGTDTQYF.

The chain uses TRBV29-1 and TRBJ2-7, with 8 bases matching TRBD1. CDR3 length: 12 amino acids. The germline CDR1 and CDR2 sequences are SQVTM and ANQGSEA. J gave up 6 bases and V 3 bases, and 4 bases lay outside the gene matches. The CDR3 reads CSVDQGASEQYF. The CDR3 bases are TGCAGCGTTGACCAGGGGGCGTCCGAGCAGTACTTC.

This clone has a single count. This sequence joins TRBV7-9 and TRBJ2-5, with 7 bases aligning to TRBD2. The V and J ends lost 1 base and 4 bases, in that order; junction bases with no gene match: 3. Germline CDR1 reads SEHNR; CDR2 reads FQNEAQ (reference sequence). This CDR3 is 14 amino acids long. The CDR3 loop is CASSLGVAGETQYF. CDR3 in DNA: TGTGCCAGCAGCTTAGGTGTAGCGGGAGAGACCCAGTACTTC.

The CDR3: CASSVESGRLSTDTQYF. The CDR3 nucleotides read TGTGCCAGCAGCGTAGAATCGGGGCGGCTATCCACAGATACGCAGTATTTT. This chain joins TRBV9 and TRBJ2-3; D is possibly TRBD1 or TRBD2 (5 bases each). The germline V gene has CDR1 SGDLS and CDR2 YYNGEE. The V gene lost 0 bases and the J gene lost 2 bases, with 16 bases spanning the gap. The length of the CDR3 is 17 residues.

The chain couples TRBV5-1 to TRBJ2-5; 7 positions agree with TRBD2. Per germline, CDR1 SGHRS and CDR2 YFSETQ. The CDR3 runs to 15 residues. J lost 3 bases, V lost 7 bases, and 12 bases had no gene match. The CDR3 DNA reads TGCGCCAGCCGGGAGGCGGGAGTGGGGAAAGAGACCCAGTACTTC. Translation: CASREAGVGKETQYF.

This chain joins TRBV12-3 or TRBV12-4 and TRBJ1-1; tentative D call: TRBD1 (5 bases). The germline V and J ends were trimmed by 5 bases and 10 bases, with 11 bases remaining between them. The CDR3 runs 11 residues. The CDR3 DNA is TGTGCCAGCAGTGCTATGACAGCAGCTTTCTTT. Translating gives CASSAMTAAFF.

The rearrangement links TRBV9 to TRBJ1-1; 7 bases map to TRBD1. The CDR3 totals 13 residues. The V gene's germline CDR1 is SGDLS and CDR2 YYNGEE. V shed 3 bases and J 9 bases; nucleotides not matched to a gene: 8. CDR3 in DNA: TGTGCCAGCAGCGAGGTGGGGACAGATCAAGCTTTCTTT. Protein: CASSEVGTDQAFF.

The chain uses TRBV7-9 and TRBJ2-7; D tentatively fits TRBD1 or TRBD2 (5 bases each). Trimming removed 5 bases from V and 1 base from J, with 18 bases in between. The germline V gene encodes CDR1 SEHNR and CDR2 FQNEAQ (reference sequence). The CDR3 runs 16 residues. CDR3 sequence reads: CASSGRDAYGSYEQYF. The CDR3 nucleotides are TGTGCCAGCAGCGGACGGGACGCATATGGATCCTACGAGCAGTACTTC. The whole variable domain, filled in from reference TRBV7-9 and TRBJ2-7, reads DTGVSQNPRHKITKRGQNVTFRCDPISEHNRLYWYRQTLGQGPEFLTYFQNEAQLEKSRLLSDRFSAERPKGSFSTLEIQRTEQGDSAMYLCASSGRDAYGSYEQYFGPGTRLTVT.

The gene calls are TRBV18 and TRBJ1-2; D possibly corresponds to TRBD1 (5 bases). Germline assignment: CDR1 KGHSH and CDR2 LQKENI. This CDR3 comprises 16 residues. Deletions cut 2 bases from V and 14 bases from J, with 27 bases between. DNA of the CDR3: TGTGCCAGCTCACCAGTAATTGGACAACTGGAACCCCCTTCAACCTTC. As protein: CASSPVIGQLEPPSTF.

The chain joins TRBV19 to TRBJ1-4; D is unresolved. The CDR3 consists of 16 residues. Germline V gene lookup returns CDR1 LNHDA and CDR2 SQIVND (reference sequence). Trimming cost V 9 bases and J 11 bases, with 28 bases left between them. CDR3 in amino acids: CASNDPYGVMNWKLFF. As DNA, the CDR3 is TGTGCCAGCAATGACCCATACGGGGTCATGAATTGGAAACTGTTTTTT.

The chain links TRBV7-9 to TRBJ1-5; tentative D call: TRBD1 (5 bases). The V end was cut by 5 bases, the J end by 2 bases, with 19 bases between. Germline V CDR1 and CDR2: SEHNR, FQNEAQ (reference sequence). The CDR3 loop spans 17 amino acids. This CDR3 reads CASSHPTKGIGNQPQHF. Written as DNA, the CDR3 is TGTGCCAGCAGCCACCCGACGAAGGGGATAGGCAATCAGCCCCAGCATTTT.

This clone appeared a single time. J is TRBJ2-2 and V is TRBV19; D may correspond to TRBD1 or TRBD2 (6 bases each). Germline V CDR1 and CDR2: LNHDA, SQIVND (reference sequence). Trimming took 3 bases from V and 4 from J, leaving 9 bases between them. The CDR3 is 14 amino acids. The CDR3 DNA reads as TGTGCCAGTAGTATTGGGGGGCTCACCGGGGAGCTGTTTTTT. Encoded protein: CASSIGGLTGELFF.

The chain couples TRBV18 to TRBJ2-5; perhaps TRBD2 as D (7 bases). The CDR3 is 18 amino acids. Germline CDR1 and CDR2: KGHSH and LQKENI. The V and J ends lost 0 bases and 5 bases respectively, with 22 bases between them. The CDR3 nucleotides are TGTGCCAGCTCACCACCGTGGACAGCTCCTCAGGGAGGGGAGACCCAGTACTTC. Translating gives CASSPPWTAPQGGETQYF.

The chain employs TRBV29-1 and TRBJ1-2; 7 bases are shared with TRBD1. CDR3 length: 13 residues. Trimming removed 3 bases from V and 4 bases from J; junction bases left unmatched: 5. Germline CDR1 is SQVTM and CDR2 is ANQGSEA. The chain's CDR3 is CSVDSGGVYGYTF. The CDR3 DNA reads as TGCAGCGTTGATTCAGGGGGAGTCTATGGCTACACCTTC.